The clone carrying this TCR beta chain occurred many times. TCRdb passed the RACE reads through MiXCR, listing each CDR3 protein once. The sample lists approximately 120,000 distinct CDR3 sequences; roughly 10% were seen once. This record comes from a study of human T cells and chemical hapten exposure. As for the study in general: Women made up most patients, who had alopecia areata, totalis or universalis.

Time point indicated: patch test 2, 6 weeks after DPC sensitization. Treatment specified: therapeutic diphenylcyclopropenone sensitization with weekly scalp DPC. The source of this sequence is a woman aged 40-49 years with alopecia areata. Some clones in this sample may be carry-over from other donors' samples. The sequences come from whole blood, collected in connection with sensitization to the hapten diphenylcyclopropenone (DPC).

In DNA, the CDR3 is TGTGCCAGCCTCCCCATCAGGGGGCCATCGATCACAGATACGCAGTATTTT. Its translation is CASLPIRGPSITDTQYF. The rearrangement links TRBV6-1 to TRBJ2-3, with 8 bases identical to TRBD1. V gave up 8 bases and J gave up 2 bases; unmatched junction bases: 15. The CDR3 runs 17 residues. Per germline, CDR1 MNHNS and CDR2 SASEGT.